What follows are 3 T cell receptor beta chains derived from one specimen sequenced in a study of shared clonotypes between healthy human individuals. Assay: immunoSEQ multiplex PCR; the TCRdb copy retains only in-frame clones and omits some. The table records about 960,000 clones, about three quarters of them present only once. The sample consisted of memory CD4+ T cells sorted from blood. This sample's subset: CD45RA-negative fraction. These receptors were obtained from a man younger than 35 in good health.

The rearrangement uses TRBV11-1 and TRBJ2-7; TRBD1 matches at 9 bases. The germline gives CDR1 SGHAT, CDR2 FQDESV (reference sequence). The trim removed 5 bases at V and 3 bases at J, leaving 17 bases unmatched. This CDR3 has 18 residues. CDR3 sequence: CASSNLGTPGTGNYEQYF. The CDR3 bases are TGTGCCAGCAGCAACTTAGGGACACCGGGGACAGGGAACTACGAGCAGTACTTC.

This clone occurred once. The chain carries TRBV5-4 and TRBJ2-7; a possible D gene is TRBD2 (5 bases). The CDR3 has 13 residues. Deletions cut 3 bases from V and 1 base from J, with 8 bases between. Per germline, CDR1 SGHNT and CDR2 YYREEE (reference sequence). CDR3 in DNA: TGTGCCAGCAGCTCCGGGGTTTCCTACGAGCAGTACTTC. It yields the protein CASSSGVSYEQYF.

In regard to this clone: This sample includes further DNA sequences coding for the same CDR3. This chain uses TRBV7-9 with TRBJ1-2; D gene ambiguous. The CDR3 is 13 residues long. Looked up from germline, CDR1 is SEHNR and CDR2 is FQNEAQ (reference sequence). Trimming removed 2 bases at V and 2 bases at J, with 6 bases between. The CDR3 region has the DNA TGTGCCAGCAGCTTAACAGCAAACTATGGCTACACCTTC. It yields the protein CASSLTANYGYTF. Combining the CDR3 with reference TRBV7-9 and TRBJ1-2 gives the whole variable domain DTGVSQNPRHKITKRGQNVTFRCDPISEHNRLYWYRQTLGQGPEFLTYFQNEAQLEKSRLLSDRFSAERPKGSFSTLEIQRTEQGDSAMYLCASSLTANYGYTFGSGTRLTVV.